This is a list of T cell receptor beta chains from one sample in a study of blood T cell repertoires in COVID-19. Here immunoSEQ multiplex PCR was the method, and the copy in TCRdb shows in-frame clones only, minus some. Here the sample spans just under 60,000 clones, around four fifths being singletons. Specimen: peripheral blood. All receptors derive from an elderly man with acute or convalescent COVID-19. CDR3s include the opening cysteine and the closing phenylalanine or tryptophan. The D gene is left open where the match is weak. Expanded clones get a size class; other rows say once, few or many, or leave the size out.

j_call: TRBJ1-1
v_call: TRBV10-3
d_call: .
cdr3_length: 14
clone_size: few
cdr3_aa: CAISARTGNTEAFF
cdr3_nt: TGTGCCATCAGTGCTAGAACGGGGAACACTGAAGCTTTCTTT

j_call: TRBJ1-5
v_call: TRBV2
d_call: TRBD1
cdr3_length: 13
clone_size: medium-sized
cdr3_aa: CASSDDRVQPQHF
cdr3_nt: TGTGCCAGCAGTGACGACAGGGTACAGCCCCAGCATTTT

j_call: TRBJ1-5
v_call: TRBV19
d_call: .
cdr3_length: 15
clone_size: .
cdr3_aa: CASSIDAGTDQPQHF
cdr3_nt: TGTGCCAGTAGTATAGATGCGGGGACGGATCAGCCCCAGCATTTT

j_call: TRBJ2-5
v_call: TRBV7-9
d_call: .
cdr3_length: 12
clone_size: .
cdr3_aa: CASSLQQETQYF
cdr3_nt: TGTGCCAGCAGCTTACAGCAAGAGACCCAGTACTTC

j_call: TRBJ1-4
v_call: TRBV5-1
d_call: .
cdr3_length: 14
clone_size: once
cdr3_aa: CASSLGAGTEKLFF
cdr3_nt: TGCGCCAGCAGCTTGGGGGCAGGAACCGAAAAACTGTTTTTT

j_call: TRBJ2-1
v_call: TRBV7-6
d_call: TRBD1
cdr3_length: 14
clone_size: .
cdr3_aa: CASSQLTGENEQFF
cdr3_nt: TGTGCCAGCAGCCAACTAACAGGGGAAAATGAGCAGTTCTTC

j_call: TRBJ1-2
v_call: TRBV6-4
d_call: TRBD1
cdr3_length: 15
clone_size: .
cdr3_aa: CASSDSPRGPTGYTF
cdr3_nt: TGTGCCAGCAGTGACTCCCCCAGGGGGCCAACTGGCTACACCTTC

j_call: TRBJ1-3
v_call: TRBV6-4
d_call: .
cdr3_length: 13
clone_size: once
cdr3_aa: CASSEAAGNTIYF
cdr3_nt: TGTGCCAGCAGTGAGGCGGCCGGAAACACCATATATTTT

j_call: TRBJ1-1
v_call: TRBV5-8
d_call: .
cdr3_length: 13
clone_size: few
cdr3_aa: CASSPQGLTEAFF
cdr3_nt: TGTGCCAGCAGCCCTCAGGGACTCACTGAAGCTTTCTTT

j_call: TRBJ1-1
v_call: TRBV28
d_call: TRBD1
cdr3_length: 16
clone_size: .
cdr3_aa: CASSLWLTGRNTEAFF
cdr3_nt: TGTGCCAGCAGTTTATGGTTGACAGGGAGGAACACTGAAGCTTTCTTT

j_call: TRBJ2-2
v_call: TRBV30
d_call: .
cdr3_length: 12
clone_size: .
cdr3_aa: CAWSPRGGELFF
cdr3_nt: TGTGCCTGGAGCCCACGGGGCGGGGAGCTGTTTTTT

j_call: TRBJ1-1
v_call: TRBV11-2
d_call: .
cdr3_length: 14
clone_size: .
cdr3_aa: CASTPTPRLVEAFF
cdr3_nt: TGTGCCAGCACCCCAACTCCTAGGTTAGTTGAAGCTTTCTTT

j_call: TRBJ2-1
v_call: TRBV5-1
d_call: TRBD2
cdr3_length: 14
clone_size: .
cdr3_aa: CASRVAGGLDEQFF
cdr3_nt: TGCGCCAGCAGAGTAGCGGGGGGGCTCGATGAGCAGTTCTTC

j_call: TRBJ2-3
v_call: TRBV6-6
d_call: .
cdr3_length: 14
clone_size: .
cdr3_aa: CASSVQGSTDTQYF
cdr3_nt: TGTGCCAGCAGTGTTCAGGGCAGCACAGATACGCAGTATTTT

j_call: TRBJ1-2
v_call: TRBV28
d_call: .
cdr3_length: 13
clone_size: .
cdr3_aa: CASFSGTEYGYTF
cdr3_nt: TGTGCCAGCTTCTCCGGGACTGAGTATGGCTACACCTTC

j_call: TRBJ1-6
v_call: TRBV7-2
d_call: .
cdr3_length: 13
clone_size: many
cdr3_aa: CASSFDSDSPLHF
cdr3_nt: TGTGCCAGCAGCTTTGACTCAGATTCACCCCTCCACTTT

j_call: TRBJ2-7
v_call: TRBV5-5
d_call: TRBD2
cdr3_length: 15
clone_size: .
cdr3_aa: CASRMTSGRTYEQYF
cdr3_nt: TGTGCCAGCAGAATGACTAGCGGGAGAACCTACGAGCAGTACTTC

j_call: TRBJ2-1
v_call: TRBV7-8
d_call: TRBD2
cdr3_length: 15
clone_size: many
cdr3_aa: CASSRGGTSGNEQFF
cdr3_nt: TGTGCCAGCAGCCGGGGTGGGACTAGCGGGAATGAGCAGTTCTTC

j_call: TRBJ2-7
v_call: TRBV5-6
d_call: .
cdr3_length: 13
clone_size: .
cdr3_aa: CASSLRGTYEQYF
cdr3_nt: TGTGCCAGCAGCTTGCGGGGAACCTACGAGCAGTACTTC

j_call: TRBJ1-2
v_call: TRBV27
d_call: .
cdr3_length: 16
clone_size: .
cdr3_aa: CASSLSQGLGNYGYTF
cdr3_nt: TGTGCCAGCAGTTTATCGCAGGGGCTAGGTAACTATGGCTACACCTTC

j_call: TRBJ1-1
v_call: TRBV7-6
d_call: .
cdr3_length: 14
clone_size: few
cdr3_aa: CASSYGLDLTEAFF
cdr3_nt: TGTGCCAGCAGCTACGGACTGGATCTCACTGAAGCTTTCTTT

j_call: TRBJ2-1
v_call: TRBV5-6
d_call: TRBD1
cdr3_length: 16
clone_size: once
cdr3_aa: CASSIRTGLSYNEQFF
cdr3_nt: TGTGCCAGCAGCATCAGGACAGGCCTCTCCTACAATGAGCAGTTCTTC

j_call: TRBJ2-3
v_call: TRBV28
d_call: .
cdr3_length: 15
clone_size: .
cdr3_aa: CASSDRWGSTDTQYF
cdr3_nt: TGTGCCAGCAGTGACAGGTGGGGGAGCACAGATACGCAGTATTTT

j_call: TRBJ2-1
v_call: TRBV5-1
d_call: TRBD2
cdr3_length: 15
clone_size: .
cdr3_aa: CASGETGLARNEQFF
cdr3_nt: TGCGCCAGCGGGGAAACGGGACTAGCTCGCAATGAGCAGTTCTTC

j_call: TRBJ2-1
v_call: TRBV7-8
d_call: .
cdr3_length: 16
clone_size: .
cdr3_aa: CASSFFRGADYNEQFF
cdr3_nt: TGTGCCAGCAGCTTTTTCCGCGGGGCTGATTACAATGAGCAGTTCTTC

j_call: TRBJ2-3
v_call: TRBV7-2
d_call: .
cdr3_length: 16
clone_size: .
cdr3_aa: CASSLASARATDTQYF
cdr3_nt: TGTGCCAGCAGCTTAGCCTCCGCGCGGGCGACAGATACGCAGTATTTT

j_call: TRBJ2-7
v_call: TRBV3-1/TRBV3-2
d_call: .
cdr3_length: 13
clone_size: .
cdr3_aa: CASSQAAILVQYF
cdr3_nt: TGTGCCAGCAGCCAAGCCGCAATACTGGTGCAGTACTTC

j_call: TRBJ2-4
v_call: TRBV6-1
d_call: .
cdr3_length: 20
clone_size: .
cdr3_aa: CASSGVGQGLGLRTKNIQYF
cdr3_nt: TGTGCCAGCAGTGGGGTAGGGCAGGGCCTAGGATTGCGGACCAAAAACATTCAGTACTTC

j_call: TRBJ2-1
v_call: TRBV10-3
d_call: .
cdr3_length: 14
clone_size: .
cdr3_aa: CAISEIYQPNEQFF
cdr3_nt: TGTGCCATCAGTGAGATCTACCAACCCAATGAGCAGTTCTTC